A selection of T cell receptor beta chains follows, all from one sample in a study of response to subunit inactivated influenza vaccine. Each CDR3 protein is one row after TCRdb ran MiXCR on the RT-PCR reads. The data contain roughly 700,000 distinct CDR3 sequences, 15% to 19% of them singletons. Sequences were derived from PBMCs from blood, sampled roughly 12 days after vaccination. These receptors came from a man aged 50 or older who received an inactivated influenza vaccine. Each CDR3 is given with its conserved first and last residue. A D gene is named only where the DNA matches it firmly. Size is omitted from some rows. Given values are once, few, many or a class for expanded clones.

cdr3_aa v_call d_call clone_size j_call
CASSYNDRADTEAFF TRBV6-2/TRBV6-3 TRBD1 - TRBJ1-1
CASGPLKSLGGGLVSETQYF TRBV11-1 TRBD2 - TRBJ2-5
CASSLPGTASGYTF TRBV7-9 - - TRBJ1-2
CATSSGWTVETQYF TRBV15 - few TRBJ2-5
CASSLAGQGAEAFF TRBV12-3/TRBV12-4 TRBD1 few TRBJ1-1
CASSLLIAGEYNEQFF TRBV11-2 TRBD2 few TRBJ2-1
CSVAALDSNQPQHF TRBV29-1 - many TRBJ1-5
CASSLEVGDTQYF TRBV5-1 - - TRBJ2-3
CASSLERGGYGWTGELFF TRBV11-2 TRBD2 - TRBJ2-2
CSVVGGSYNEQFF TRBV29-1 - few TRBJ2-1
CAIKGNGANVLTF TRBV10-3 - few TRBJ2-6
CASSPTRAKNTEAFF TRBV18 - - TRBJ1-1
CSVEDPRSGRAVDTQYF TRBV29-1 TRBD2 - TRBJ2-3
CAIRTSEDSPLHF TRBV10-3 - few TRBJ1-6
CASSAGQWGEQYF TRBV5-1 - - TRBJ2-7
CASSTRGQQETQYF TRBV3-1 - - TRBJ2-5
CSARDLRGHYEQYF TRBV20-1 TRBD1 few TRBJ2-7
CASGPGLANTGELFF TRBV6-1 - few TRBJ2-2
CASSQASGGQWETQYF TRBV4-1 TRBD2 few TRBJ2-5
CASNDDRARETQYF TRBV6-2/TRBV6-3 TRBD1 many TRBJ2-5
CASSIGGGMIETQYF TRBV19 TRBD2 - TRBJ2-5
CASSPRTSGNTIYF TRBV18 - few TRBJ1-3
CASSASVVESYGYTF TRBV6-1 - few TRBJ1-2
CASSPDRSSGNTIYF TRBV3-1 TRBD1 - TRBJ1-3
CATSLGLDQLEQYF TRBV15 - - TRBJ2-7
CASSYGNRYEQYF TRBV6-2/TRBV6-3 - few TRBJ2-7
CASSPNRAGGLFF TRBV7-2 - - TRBJ2-2
CASSFITSHEQFF TRBV7-3 - many TRBJ2-1
CASSLVASGGDTQYF TRBV11-2 TRBD2 - TRBJ2-3
CASSHLKGETSYEQYF TRBV4-1 - few TRBJ2-7
CSAGGAGAPNTEAFF TRBV29-1 - - TRBJ1-1
CSCGAGGNQPQHF TRBV29-1 - - TRBJ1-5
CASSQGTSRFVTQYF TRBV5-1 TRBD2 many TRBJ2-3
CSAPSSGTVGETQYF TRBV20-1 TRBD1 few TRBJ2-5
CASSLRWDTSEQFF TRBV5-1 - - TRBJ2-1
CASSLDGRQGDTQYF TRBV5-1 - - TRBJ2-3
CASSQTGWDYEQYF TRBV3-1 TRBD1 many TRBJ2-7